One T cell receptor (beta chain) is described in this entry. The data were taken from a study of blood T cell repertoires in COVID-19. The wider study: Spain, Italy and the United States supplied samples that represented acute and convalescent COVID-19. PBMCs, B-cell-depleted T cells, or T cells were the source of the cDNA or gDNA that made up the material.

In the study's own analysis: Nucleated cell counts were estimated from reference gene primer amplification. Here immunoSEQ multiplex PCR was the method, and the copy in TCRdb shows in-frame clones only, minus some. V and J calls and clone size are copied from that table; D and trimming were computed from the DNA. Counted here are some 70,000 clones, about 91% occurring once; the ten biggest clones make up about 6.4%. The CDR3 spans 17 residues. V shed 4 bases and J 5 bases; nucleotides not matched to a gene: 12. Germline values: CDR1 LNHNV, CDR2 YYDKDF (reference sequence). The J gene is TRBJ1-4, the V gene TRBV15; 8 bases map to TRBD1. Sequenced sample: peripheral blood. The receptor comes from a woman in her seventies with acute or convalescent COVID-19. CDR3 region: CATSTQGQASRNEKLFF. The CDR3 DNA reads TGTGCCACCAGCACCCAGGGACAGGCGAGTCGAAATGAAAAACTGTTTTTT.